This passage covers 20 T cell receptor beta chains from one sample sequenced in a study of Graves' ophthalmopathy and Graves' hyperthyroidism (dated by TCRdb to the late 2010s). Instrument on record: Illumina HiSeq 2000. TCR beta CDR3 regions were amplified from RNA transcripts for repertoire sequencing. The first round was an RT-PCR using HTBI primers with the Qiagen OneStep RT-PCR kit, and this first round was followed by a second-round multiplex PCR, then size selection and purification. TCRdb took the public reads, trimmed them with fastp at Q25, ran MiXCR for clone calling and kept in-frame beta chains. Each entry is one CDR3 protein sequence, shown with its most common DNA and genes. This sample lists around 670,000 distinct CDR3 sequences; about 44% were detected once. The ten largest account for approximately 43% of the sample. The specimen sequenced was peripheral blood. The receptors were sampled from an adult man with Graves' ophthalmopathy.

The chain is built from TRBV7-3 and TRBJ2-2; the match to TRBD2 covers 16 bases. The J segment lost 5 bases and the V segment lost 4 bases, leaving 4 bases of the junction unmatched. Germline V gene sequence: CDR1 SGHTA, CDR2 FQGTGA. The CDR3 loop spans 17 amino acids. The CDR3: CASSSGLAGGLTGELFF. CDR3 nucleotide sequence: TGTGCCAGCAGCTCGGGACTAGCGGGAGGGTTGACCGGGGAGCTGTTTTTT.

With respect to this clonotype: A much larger clone sits a single nucleotide away, making a read error possible. The V call is TRBV10-3, the J call TRBJ1-2; D remains ambiguous. Trimming cost V 2 bases and J 4 bases, with 14 bases left between them. Germline V gene data show CDR1 as ENHRY and CDR2 as SYGVKD. This CDR3 has 15 residues. CDR3 region: CAISEILLRGYGYTF. The CDR3 nucleotides read TGTGCCATCAGTGAGATCCTACTACGGGGCTATGGCTACACCTTC.

The rearrangement joins TRBV10-3 to TRBJ1-6; 7 bases fit TRBD1. This CDR3 has 14 residues. Germline V gene lookup returns CDR1 ENHRY and CDR2 SYGVKD. V lost 6 bases, J lost 8 bases, and 7 bases stayed unmatched. The CDR3 loop is CAIRDDREDSPLHF. In nucleotides, the CDR3 is TGTGCCATCAGGGATGACAGGGAGGATTCACCCCTCCACTTT.

This clonotype came up many times. This sequence joins TRBV9 and TRBJ2-7; possibly TRBD1 for D (6 bases). V shed 0 bases and J shed 4 bases, with 14 bases lying between them. There are 15 residues in the CDR3. Germline-derived CDR1 and CDR2 are SGDLS and YYNGEE. CDR3 sequence: CASSVAAGVGYEQYF. Written as DNA, the CDR3 is TGTGCCAGCAGCGTAGCGGCAGGGGTGGGTTACGAGCAGTACTTC.

Of note for this clonotype: The junction does not match germline at one end; this may be a read error. The rearrangement links TRBV7-2 to TRBJ2-6; D may be TRBD1 or TRBD2 (6 bases each). The CDR3 runs 12 residues. The germline CDR1 and CDR2 sequences are SGHTA and FQGNSA. For the CDR3, the DNA is TGTGCCAGCAGCTTAGGGGGACAACGGAGGGCTTTC. Translation gives CASSLGGQRRAF.

The sample holds a few counts of this clonotype. The chain links TRBV7-9 to TRBJ2-1; 8 positions agree with TRBD2. Germline V lookup: CDR1 SEHNR, CDR2 FQNEAQ (reference sequence). The CDR3 is made up of 16 amino acids. Trimming took 5 bases from V and 5 from J; bases not matched to a gene: 11. The CDR3: CASSLFPGREDNEQFF. The DNA for the CDR3 is TGTGCCAGCAGCCTCTTCCCCGGGAGGGAAGACAATGAGCAGTTCTTC.

Note on this clonotype: This may stem from a read error, because a much larger clone lies one nucleotide away. Here the CDR3 omits its conserved ending phenylalanine or tryptophan, so a read error is the likely source. The CDR3 here is CSATRRDYGYTL. CDR3 coding DNA: TGCAGTGCTACGCGACGAGACTATGGCTACACCCTC. V and J are TRBV20-1 and TRBJ1-2; the D is unclear. V shed 4 bases and J shed 3 bases, with 9 bases lying between them. The CDR3 totals 12 residues. Germline CDR1 and CDR2: DFQATT and SNEGSKA (reference sequence).

Of note for this clonotype: An end of the junction does not agree with germline; a read error may underlie this. The chain carries TRBV10-3 and TRBJ1-4; no clear D gene. This CDR3 spans 14 amino acids. Germline-derived CDR1 and CDR2 are ENHRY and SYGVKD. In nucleotides, the CDR3 is TGTGCCAGCAGTTACAGTGCGGACGGTGAAAAACTGTTTTTT. Translation gives CASSYSADGEKLFF.

A single count supports this clonotype. This chain joins TRBV7-9 and TRBJ2-7; TRBD2 agrees at 15 bases. Matching the DNA end better, TRBJ2-1 makes the J call doubtful. CDR3 length: 14 amino acids. In germline, CDR1 is SEHNR, CDR2 FQNEAQ (reference sequence). CDR3 region: CASSRGLAGGEQFF. DNA of the CDR3: TGTGCCAGCAGCCGGGGACTAGCGGGAGGTGAGCAGTTCTTC.

This clonotype was detected ten times or more. The V gene is TRBV10-3, the J gene TRBJ1-1; D is ambiguous. Germline CDR1 ENHRY, CDR2 SYGVKD. Trimming took 11 bases from V and 8 from J, leaving 15 bases between them. The CDR3 spans 11 residues. This CDR3 reads CASNTYGEAFF. The CDR3 DNA reads TGTGCCTCTAACACATACGGAGAAGCTTTCTTT.

This clonotype was found many times. The chain has TRBV7-9 and TRBJ1-1; unclear D gene. The CDR3 is 15 amino acids. Trimming cost V 1 base and J 0 bases, with 9 bases left between them. The germline V gene encodes CDR1 SEHNR and CDR2 FQNEAQ (reference sequence). CDR3 protein: CASSLVGGMNTEAFF. In nucleotides, the CDR3 is TGTGCCAGCAGCTTAGTTGGCGGAATGAACACTGAAGCTTTCTTT.

Concerning this clonotype itself: One base away lies a much larger clone, so this may be a sequencing read error. This chain connects TRBV7-2 to TRBJ2-7; 9 nucleotides match TRBD1. V trimming: 11 bases; J trimming: 6 bases; junction bases outside the gene matches: 11. CDR1 is SGHTA, CDR2 FQGNSA, per germline. The CDR3 is made up of 13 amino acids. CDR3 nucleotides: TGTGCCTGGAGTGAGAGACAGGGGGTCGAGCAGTACTTC. Translating gives CAWSERQGVEQYF.

This clonotype was found many times. This sequence joins TRBV29-1 and TRBJ2-7; D is perhaps TRBD2 (6 bases). Germline CDR1 and CDR2: SQVTM and ANQGSEA. With 6 bases removed from V and 4 bases from J, the gap between germline ends came to 16 bases. This CDR3 comprises 13 residues. CDR3 loop: CSVEGASFYEQYF. CDR3 sequence (DNA): TGCAGCGTGGAGGGCGCTAGCTTTTACGAGCAGTACTTC.

There are many counts of this clonotype. This chain uses TRBV7-9 with TRBJ2-5; 9 bases map to TRBD2. The CDR3 runs 15 residues. Looked up from germline, CDR1 is SEHNR and CDR2 is FQNEAQ (reference sequence). Trimming removed 2 bases from V and 1 base from J; junction bases left unmatched: 2. CDR3 nucleotide sequence: TGTGCCAGCAGCTTATCACTAGCGGGCCAAGAGACCCAGTACTTC. It encodes CASSLSLAGQETQYF.

The chain has TRBV29-1 and TRBJ2-6; D may be TRBD2 (5 bases). The V gene's germline CDR1 is SQVTM and CDR2 ANQGSEA. With 4 bases removed from V and 0 bases from J, the gap between germline ends came to 25 bases. The CDR3 has 20 amino acids. The CDR3 DNA is TGCAGCGTTGCGACAACTAACACCGGGGAGCTAGTCTCTGGGGCCAACGTCCTGACTTTC. Amino acid sequence: CSVATTNTGELVSGANVLTF.

V is TRBV2 and J is TRBJ2-1; no clear D gene. V lost 2 bases, J lost 6 bases, and 14 bases lay in between. The germline CDR1 and CDR2 sequences are SNHLY and FYNNEI. The CDR3 is made up of 15 amino acids. The CDR3 here is CASSERQTRGNEQFF. Written as DNA, the CDR3 is TGTGCCAGCAGTGAACGCCAAACTCGAGGCAATGAGCAGTTCTTC.

The chain uses TRBV24-1 and TRBJ1-5; TRBD1 might be the D (6 bases). This CDR3 contains 15 residues. Trimming pared 1 base from V and 14 bases from J, leaving 20 bases between. Germline lookup yields CDR1 KGHDR and CDR2 SFDVKD. CDR3 protein: CATSDFKGGDHNEHF. The CDR3 DNA reads TGTGCCACCAGTGATTTCAAGGGGGGGGATCACAATGAGCATTTT.

The V gene is TRBV2, the J gene TRBJ2-5; 11 bases fit TRBD2. Germline CDR1 reads SNHLY; CDR2 reads FYNNEI. The CDR3 has 16 amino acids. V trimming: 5 bases; J trimming: 2 bases; junction bases outside the gene matches: 7. The CDR3 protein is CASSPTSGSRQETQYF. The CDR3 DNA reads as TGTGCCAGCAGTCCTACTAGCGGGAGTCGGCAAGAGACCCAGTACTTC.

This chain joins TRBV25-1 and TRBJ2-5; no reliable D call. The V gene lost 11 bases and the J gene lost 5 bases, with 9 bases spanning the gap. The germline V gene encodes CDR1 MGHDK and CDR2 SYGVNS. There are 10 residues in the CDR3. The CDR3 sequence is CADLRETQYF. In DNA form, the CDR3 reads TGTGCCGATCTCAGGGAGACCCAGTACTTC. Combining the CDR3 with reference TRBV25-1 and TRBJ2-5 gives the whole variable domain EADIYQTPRYLVIGTGKKITLECSQTMGHDKMYWYQQDPGMELHLIHYSYGVNSTEKGDLSSESTVSRIRTEHFPLTLESARPSHTSQYLCADLRETQYFGPGTRLLVL.

This clonotype has only a few counts. The chain is built from TRBV5-8 and TRBJ1-2, with 8 positions matching TRBD1. This CDR3 spans 14 amino acids. The germline V gene has CDR1 SGHTS and CDR2 YDEGEE. J gave up 4 bases and V 0 bases, and 2 bases lay outside the gene matches. The CDR3 is CASSLAGGAYGYTF. Here the CDR3 DNA reads TGTGCCAGCAGCTTGGCAGGGGGCGCCTATGGCTACACCTTC.